This TCR beta chain was observed in a study of CD4+ T cells in melanoma. Overall study findings and caveats: A reported correlation linked neoantigen-specific CD4+ T cells to CD8+, macrophage and B cell function. Neoantigen-specific CD4+ T cells in melanoma reportedly had diverse differentiation states.

The data were produced by immunoSEQ multiplex PCR, yet TCRdb's version contains in-frame clones alone and is incomplete. The sample contains 110,000 to 150,000 clones, around nine tenths of which appear only once. The count of this clone is one. The antigen remains unidentified. This TCR was sampled from a human donor with melanoma.

The CDR3: CASSELRTPYSNQPQHF. CDR3 bases: TGTGCCAGCAGTGAACTCCGGACACCCTATAGCAATCAGCCCCAGCATTTT. This chain links TRBV2 with TRBJ1-5; TRBD1 is a possible D gene (5 bases). The germline CDR1 and CDR2 sequences are SNHLY and FYNNEI. The CDR3 runs 17 residues. V gave up 2 bases and J gave up 0 bases, with 14 bases separating them. Drawing the rest from reference TRBV2 and TRBJ1-5, the complete variable domain is EPEVTQTPSHQVTQMGQEVILRCVPISNHLYFYWYRQILGQKVEFLVSFYNNEISEKSEIFDDQFSVERPDGSNFTLKIRSTKLEDSAMYFCASSELRTPYSNQPQHFGDGTRLSIL.